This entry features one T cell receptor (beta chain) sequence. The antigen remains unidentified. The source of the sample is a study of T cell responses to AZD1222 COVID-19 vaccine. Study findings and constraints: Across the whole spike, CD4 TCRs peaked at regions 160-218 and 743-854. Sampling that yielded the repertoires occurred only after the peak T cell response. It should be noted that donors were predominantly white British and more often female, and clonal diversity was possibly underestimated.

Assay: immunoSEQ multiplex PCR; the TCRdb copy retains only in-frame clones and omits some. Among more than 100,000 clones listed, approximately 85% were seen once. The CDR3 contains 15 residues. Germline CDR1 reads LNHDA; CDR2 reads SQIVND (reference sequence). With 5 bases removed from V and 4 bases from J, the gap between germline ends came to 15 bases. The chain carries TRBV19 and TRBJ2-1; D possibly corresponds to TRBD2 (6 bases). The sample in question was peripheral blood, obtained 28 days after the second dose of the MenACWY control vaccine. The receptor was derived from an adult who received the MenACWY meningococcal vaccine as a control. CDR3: CASSPSGLRYNEQFF. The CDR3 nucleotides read TGTGCCAGTAGTCCCAGCGGGCTGAGGTACAATGAGCAGTTCTTC.